These T cell receptor beta chains were read from a single sample in a study of PD-L1 blockade in urothelial cancer. Sequencing was performed with immunoSEQ multiplex PCR; in TCRdb, only in-frame clones are kept and a portion is missing. The table has more than 85,000 clones, roughly nine tenths seen once. The sequencing here drew on PBMCs, taken around atezolizumab (anti-PD-L1) treatment. All receptors derive from a woman of 80 years or more with urothelial cancer. The CDR3 runs from the conserved cysteine through the conserved F or W. Fields, in order: CDR3 protein, CDR3 DNA, D gene, clone size, V gene, J gene. The D gene is left open where the match is weak. The size field is filled for only some rows; it gives once, few, many or a size class.

CDR3aa: CASSLSGVTDTQYF
CDR3nt: TGTGCCAGCAGTTTGAGCGGCGTCACAGATACGCAGTATTTT
d_gene: NA
abundance: NA
v_gene: TRBV7-9
j_gene: TRBJ2-3

CDR3aa: CASRTGPGGTEAFF
CDR3nt: TGCGCCAGCAGGACGGGACCCGGAGGGACTGAAGCTTTCTTT
d_gene: NA
abundance: NA
v_gene: TRBV5-1
j_gene: TRBJ1-1

CDR3aa: CASSAGEVSGELFF
CDR3nt: TGTGCCAGCAGTGCAGGGGAAGTTTCCGGGGAGCTGTTTTTT
d_gene: NA
abundance: NA
v_gene: TRBV6-1
j_gene: TRBJ2-2

CDR3aa: CASSQDRVGEAFF
CDR3nt: TGTGCCAGCAGCCAGGACAGGGTTGGTGAAGCTTTCTTT
d_gene: TRBD1
abundance: NA
v_gene: TRBV4-2
j_gene: TRBJ1-1

CDR3aa: CASSLKGGSYEQYF
CDR3nt: TGTGCCAGCAGTTTAAAGGGAGGGTCCTACGAGCAGTACTTC
d_gene: TRBD2
abundance: NA
v_gene: TRBV27
j_gene: TRBJ2-7

CDR3aa: CASSPSGGPQETQYF
CDR3nt: TGTGCCAGCAGCCCTAGCGGGGGTCCCCAAGAGACCCAGTACTTC
d_gene: TRBD2
abundance: NA
v_gene: TRBV9
j_gene: TRBJ2-5

CDR3aa: CASSIRNEKLFF
CDR3nt: TGTGCCAGTAGTATCCGGAATGAAAAACTGTTTTTT
d_gene: NA
abundance: NA
v_gene: TRBV19
j_gene: TRBJ1-4

CDR3aa: CASSLLAGGGETQYF
CDR3nt: TGTGCCAGCAGCCTTTTAGCGGGAGGGGGAGAGACCCAGTACTTC
d_gene: TRBD2
abundance: NA
v_gene: TRBV6-1
j_gene: TRBJ2-5

CDR3aa: CASSVDSGRSETQYF
CDR3nt: TGTGCCAGCAGCGTAGATAGCGGGAGATCTGAGACCCAGTACTTC
d_gene: TRBD2
abundance: NA
v_gene: TRBV9
j_gene: TRBJ2-5

CDR3aa: CASSSYTEAFF
CDR3nt: TGTGCCAGCAGTTCATACACTGAAGCTTTCTTT
d_gene: NA
abundance: NA
v_gene: TRBV28
j_gene: TRBJ1-1

CDR3aa: CASSLGASPPYEQYF
CDR3nt: TGTGCCAGCAGCTTAGGGGCCAGCCCCCCCTACGAGCAGTACTTC
d_gene: NA
abundance: NA
v_gene: TRBV7-3
j_gene: TRBJ2-7

CDR3aa: CASSVESGSGADTQYF
CDR3nt: TGTGCCAGCAGCGTTGAAAGCGGGAGTGGGGCGGATACGCAGTATTTT
d_gene: TRBD2
abundance: NA
v_gene: TRBV9
j_gene: TRBJ2-3

CDR3aa: CASSLGQNQETQYF
CDR3nt: TGTGCCAGCAGCTTGGGACAGAACCAAGAGACCCAGTACTTC
d_gene: TRBD1
abundance: few
v_gene: TRBV9
j_gene: TRBJ2-5

CDR3aa: CATSGTGRSYEQYF
CDR3nt: TGTGCCACATCCGGGACAGGGCGCTCCTACGAGCAGTACTTC
d_gene: TRBD1
abundance: few
v_gene: TRBV28
j_gene: TRBJ2-7

CDR3aa: CAWSLYNEQYF
CDR3nt: TGTGCCTGGAGCCTGTATAACGAGCAGTACTTC
d_gene: NA
abundance: NA
v_gene: TRBV30
j_gene: TRBJ2-7

CDR3aa: CASSESLAGGYNEQFF
CDR3nt: TGTGCCAGCAGTGAAAGTCTAGCGGGTGGCTACAATGAGCAGTTCTTC
d_gene: TRBD2
abundance: NA
v_gene: TRBV6-1
j_gene: TRBJ2-1

CDR3aa: CASSHPDRANEQFF
CDR3nt: TGTGCCAGCAGCCACCCGGACAGGGCTAATGAGCAGTTCTTC
d_gene: TRBD1
abundance: NA
v_gene: TRBV11-2
j_gene: TRBJ2-1